Listed below are T cell receptor beta chains from one sample, sequenced in a study of cytomegalovirus exposure and HLA in healthy donors. Profiling relied on immunoSEQ multiplex PCR, and the TCRdb table lists in-frame clones only, not all of them. The sample has under 200,000 clones; around 84% are singletons. The sample was PBMCs. These receptors originate from a woman between 18 and 29 years old in good health and CMV-seronegative. CDR3s include the opening cysteine and the closing phenylalanine or tryptophan. The D gene is left open where the match is weak. A clone size is listed for some rows: how often the clone was seen (once, few, many), or a class if it is expanded.

cdr3_aa | cdr3_nt | clone_size | v_call | d_call | j_call
CASSLTGKNYGYTF | TGTGCCAGCAGCTTGACAGGAAAGAACTATGGCTACACCTTC | NA | TRBV7-2 | NA | TRBJ1-2
CASSPLGQGYEQYF | TGTGCCAGCTCACCCCTAGGACAGGGCTACGAGCAGTACTTC | NA | TRBV18 | TRBD1 | TRBJ2-7
CASSKTGGWEQFF | TGTGCCAGCAGCAAGACAGGGGGATGGGAGCAGTTCTTC | NA | TRBV7-9 | TRBD1 | TRBJ2-1
CASTLAGGRNEQFF | TGTGCCAGTACCCTAGCGGGAGGGCGCAATGAGCAGTTCTTC | NA | TRBV19 | TRBD2 | TRBJ2-1
CASKMEDSNRNIQYF | TGTGCCAGTAAAATGGAGGACAGCAACCGAAACATTCAGTACTTC | NA | TRBV19 | NA | TRBJ2-4
CAWSELVREAFF | TGTGCCTGGAGTGAGTTAGTTCGGGAAGCTTTCTTT | NA | TRBV30 | NA | TRBJ1-1
CASSETGMGNQPQHF | TGTGCCAGCAGCGAGACCGGGATGGGGAATCAGCCCCAGCATTTT | NA | TRBV2 | NA | TRBJ1-5
CASSLQGAGNQPQHF | TGTGCCAGCAGTTTGCAGGGGGCAGGTAATCAGCCCCAGCATTTT | few | TRBV6-6 | TRBD1 | TRBJ1-5
CASSLGLQGEAFF | TGTGCCAGCAGCTTAGGCCTGCAGGGCGAAGCTTTCTTT | few | TRBV13 | NA | TRBJ1-1
CATSNPSGSITDTQYF | TGTGCCACCAGCAATCCTAGCGGGAGTATAACAGATACGCAGTATTTT | NA | TRBV15 | TRBD2 | TRBJ2-3
CASTLDRDAPASYEQYF | TGTGCCAGCACCCTGGACAGGGACGCTCCCGCCTCCTACGAGCAGTACTTC | once | TRBV2 | TRBD1 | TRBJ2-7
CASSLSAGGLYNEQFF | TGTGCCAGCAGCTTGTCAGCGGGAGGTCTCTACAATGAGCAGTTCTTC | NA | TRBV9 | TRBD2 | TRBJ2-1
CASSPDQGAWTEAFF | TGTGCCAGCTCACCGGACCAGGGGGCCTGGACTGAAGCTTTCTTT | NA | TRBV18 | TRBD1 | TRBJ1-1
CASSMGRLADYGYTF | TGTGCCAGTAGTATGGGGCGCCTCGCAGACTATGGCTACACCTTC | NA | TRBV19 | NA | TRBJ1-2
CASRTGTGIWETQYF | TGTGCCAGCAGGACTGGGACAGGGATCTGGGAGACCCAGTACTTC | NA | TRBV28 | TRBD1 | TRBJ2-5
CASSRRGGSSYEQYF | TGTGCCAGCAGTCGGAGGGGGGGGAGCTCCTACGAGCAGTACTTC | NA | TRBV28 | NA | TRBJ2-7
CASSPINQPQHF | TGTGCCAGCAGTCCAATCAATCAGCCCCAGCATTTT | few | TRBV7-6 | NA | TRBJ1-5
CASSGVGGGTDTQYF | TGTGCCAGCAGCGGGGTCGGGGGGGGCACAGATACGCAGTATTTT | NA | TRBV9 | TRBD2 | TRBJ2-3
CASGRQGVGLNTEAFF | TGTGCCAGCGGCCGACAGGGGGTCGGGCTGAACACTGAAGCTTTCTTT | once | TRBV11-3 | TRBD1 | TRBJ1-1
CASTDRESSDTQYF | TGTGCCAGCACCGACAGGGAAAGTTCAGATACGCAGTATTTT | NA | TRBV27 | TRBD1 | TRBJ2-3
CASGIRGGNYGYTF | TGTGCCAGCGGGATAAGGGGGGGAAACTATGGCTACACCTTC | NA | TRBV7-2 | NA | TRBJ1-2
CARSGTGSRSYGYTF | TGTGCCAGAAGCGGGACAGGGAGCCGGAGCTATGGCTACACCTTC | NA | TRBV5-3 | TRBD1 | TRBJ1-2
CASSTVEGLAYNEQFF | TGCGCCAGCAGTACCGTAGAGGGACTTGCCTACAATGAGCAGTTCTTC | NA | TRBV10-2 | NA | TRBJ2-1
CASSLSLAGSYEQYF | TGTGCCAGCAGTTTGAGTCTAGCGGGCTCCTACGAGCAGTACTTC | NA | TRBV27 | TRBD2 | TRBJ2-7
CASSARGGLDEQFF | TGTGCCAGCAGCGCACGGGGGGGTCTAGATGAGCAGTTCTTC | NA | TRBV6-5 | TRBD2 | TRBJ2-1
CASRETGEMTEAFF | TGTGCCTCCCGTGAGACAGGGGAGATGACTGAAGCTTTCTTT | NA | TRBV10-3 | TRBD1 | TRBJ1-1
CASSFGPGGGTEAFF | TGTGCCAGCAGCTTTGGCCCGGGAGGGGGCACTGAAGCTTTCTTT | NA | TRBV7-6 | NA | TRBJ1-1
CASSRDTARNTEAFF | TGTGCCAGCAGCCGCGATACAGCTCGGAACACTGAAGCTTTCTTT | few | TRBV6-5 | NA | TRBJ1-1
CAIRGTQEAGELFF | TGTGCCATCAGGGGGACTCAGGAAGCCGGGGAGCTGTTTTTT | NA | TRBV10-3 | NA | TRBJ2-2
CASSLTGPYNEQFF | TGTGCCAGCTCTTTGACAGGTCCCTACAATGAGCAGTTCTTC | NA | TRBV6-5 | NA | TRBJ2-1
CAATTGPYSNQPQHF | TGTGCCGCTACGACAGGACCTTATAGCAATCAGCCCCAGCATTTT | once | TRBV19 | NA | TRBJ1-5
CASSPDSYSNQPQHF | TGTGCCAGCAGCCCAGACAGTTATAGCAATCAGCCCCAGCATTTT | NA | TRBV6-5 | NA | TRBJ1-5
CASSLGGLEEYEQYF | TGTGCCAGCTCACTAGGGGGCTTGGAGGAATACGAGCAGTACTTC | NA | TRBV18 | TRBD1 | TRBJ2-7
CASSLAVAGGQQFF | TGTGCCAGCAGCTTAGCTGTAGCGGGAGGGCAGCAGTTCTTC | NA | TRBV11-2 | TRBD2 | TRBJ2-1
CASSLNSGETQYF | TGTGCCAGCAGCCTTAACTCGGGGGAGACCCAGTACTTC | NA | TRBV7-2 | NA | TRBJ2-5
CASSLSGSQPQHF | TGTGCCAGCAGCTTGAGCGGGAGTCAGCCCCAGCATTTT | NA | TRBV5-6 | NA | TRBJ1-5
CASSFLAGVAGELFF | TGTGCCAGCAGCTTTCTAGCGGGAGTTGCCGGGGAGCTGTTTTTT | NA | TRBV7-2 | TRBD2 | TRBJ2-2
CASSLGRGRNEKLFF | TGCGCCAGCAGCTTGGGGAGGGGACGGAATGAAAAACTGTTTTTT | NA | TRBV5-1 | NA | TRBJ1-4
CASSHGHDNSPLHF | TGTGCCAGCAGTCACGGACACGATAATTCACCCCTCCACTTT | NA | TRBV28 | NA | TRBJ1-6
CASSRTGSYEQYF | TGTGCCAGCAGTCGAACAGGCTCCTACGAGCAGTACTTC | NA | TRBV6-1 | NA | TRBJ2-7
CASSATIKAGVADNEQFF | TGTGCCAGCAGCGCTACCATTAAAGCGGGAGTGGCGGACAATGAGCAGTTCTTC | NA | TRBV9 | TRBD2 | TRBJ2-1
CASSQSADSSYNEQFF | TGCGCCAGCAGCCAATCAGCGGACAGCTCCTACAATGAGCAGTTCTTC | NA | TRBV4-3 | NA | TRBJ2-1
CASSHPRLAGVDNEQFF | TGCGCCAGCAGCCACCCCCGTCTAGCGGGAGTGGACAATGAGCAGTTCTTC | few | TRBV4-1 | TRBD2 | TRBJ2-1
CASSLFRGARYGYTF | TGTGCCAGCAGTTTATTTCGGGGGGCGCGTTATGGCTACACCTTC | NA | TRBV28 | NA | TRBJ1-2
CASSLSLAGGTDTQYF | TGTGCCAGCAGTTTATCACTAGCGGGAGGCACAGATACGCAGTATTTT | once | TRBV28 | TRBD2 | TRBJ2-3
CASSLRGAGKLFF | TGTGCCAGCAGTTTGCGGGGGGCCGGAAAACTGTTTTTT | NA | TRBV28 | NA | TRBJ1-4
CASSLTSTGFYGYTF | TGTGCCAGCAGCTTAACGTCTACAGGATTCTATGGCTACACCTTC | NA | TRBV7-9 | NA | TRBJ1-2
CSVDIIGTGFNNEQFF | TGCAGCGTTGATATTATTGGGACAGGGTTCAACAATGAGCAGTTCTTC | NA | TRBV29-1 | TRBD1 | TRBJ2-1
CASSFTRDRDQETQYF | TGTGCCAGTAGCTTCACCCGGGACAGGGATCAAGAGACCCAGTACTTC | NA | TRBV19 | TRBD1 | TRBJ2-5
CASSSSRGYIQYF | TGTGCCAGCAGTTCGTCCCGGGGGTACATTCAGTACTTC | NA | TRBV28 | NA | TRBJ2-4
CASSAPGQGAYEQYF | TGCGCCAGCAGTGCCCCGGGACAGGGCGCCTACGAGCAGTACTTC | NA | TRBV10-2 | TRBD1 | TRBJ2-7
CSVEIIRDSLGYTEAFF | TGCAGCGTTGAGATCATCCGGGACAGTCTCGGCTACACTGAAGCCTTCTTT | NA | TRBV29-1 | TRBD1 | TRBJ1-1
CASSPGTGIGNGYTF | TGCGCCAGCAGCCCGGGGACAGGGATAGGGAATGGCTACACCTTC | NA | TRBV5-1 | TRBD1 | TRBJ1-2
CASSSYRGRGTEAFF | TGTGCCAGCAGCTCCTACAGGGGGCGGGGCACTGAAGCTTTCTTT | NA | TRBV11-2 | TRBD1 | TRBJ1-1
CASNNGNTEAFF | TGTGCCAGCAATAACGGGAACACTGAAGCTTTCTTT | NA | TRBV6-5 | NA | TRBJ1-1